This TCR beta chain emerged from a study of blood T cell repertoires in COVID-19. Turning to the study itself: From T cells, B-cell-depleted T cells, or PBMCs came the material, which was cDNA or gDNA.

Germline loops: CDR1 SGHAT, CDR2 FQNNGV. The CDR3 runs 14 residues. V was clipped by 7 bases and J by 5 bases; unmatched bases: 10. Method: immunoSEQ multiplex PCR; TCRdb's copy keeps in-frame clones and lacks some. In the table there are 120,000 to 150,000 clones, roughly nine tenths of which are singletons. Sequencing used peripheral blood. This chain links TRBV11-2 with TRBJ2-7, with 8 bases fitting TRBD1. The source is a man between 18 and 29 years old with COVID-19, enrolled during active disease. The CDR3 protein is CASTPEDREDEQYF. CDR3 DNA sequence: TGTGCCAGCACCCCCGAGGACAGGGAAGACGAGCAGTACTTC.